The present T cell receptor beta chain was sequenced within a study of response to subunit inactivated influenza vaccine. Germline CDR1 and CDR2: SGDLS and YYNGEE. V was pared by 0 bases and J by 5 bases, with 12 bases between. This CDR3 is built from 15 residues. Study results and caveats: Few additional T cells are recruited per seasonal influenza vaccination, authors suggested.

This clonotype was picked up a small number of times. Antigen unknown. Via MiXCR, TCRdb re-called the RT-PCR reads, giving one row per CDR3 protein. The sample yields hundreds of thousands of distinct CDR3 sequences, more than 11% seen once. The chain is built from TRBV9 and TRBJ2-1, with unresolved D. Sequencing was performed on PBMCs from blood, taken less than 15 days before vaccination. This receptor was obtained from a man aged 45-60 years who received an inactivated influenza vaccine. Here the CDR3 DNA reads TGTGCCAGCAGCGTAGAGGGTGTCGGGCACAATGAGCAGTTCTTC. Protein sequence: CASSVEGVGHNEQFF.